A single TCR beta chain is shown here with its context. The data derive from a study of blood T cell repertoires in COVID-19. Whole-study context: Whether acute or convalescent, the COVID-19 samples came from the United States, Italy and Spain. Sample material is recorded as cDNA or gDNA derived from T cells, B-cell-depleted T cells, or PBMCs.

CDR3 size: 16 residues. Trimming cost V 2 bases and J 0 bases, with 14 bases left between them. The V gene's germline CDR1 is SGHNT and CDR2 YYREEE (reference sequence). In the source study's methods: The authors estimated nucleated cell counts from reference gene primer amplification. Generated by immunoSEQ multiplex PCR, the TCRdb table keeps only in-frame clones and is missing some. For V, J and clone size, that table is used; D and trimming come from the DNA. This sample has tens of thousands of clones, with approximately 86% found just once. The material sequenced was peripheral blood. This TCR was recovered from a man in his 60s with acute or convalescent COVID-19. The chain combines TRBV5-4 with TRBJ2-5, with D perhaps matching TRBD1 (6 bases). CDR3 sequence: CASSLGGPSNQETQYF. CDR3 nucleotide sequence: TGTGCCAGCAGCTTAGGGGGTCCGAGCAACCAAGAGACCCAGTACTTC.